This T cell receptor (beta chain) was captured in a study of T cell responses to AZD1222 COVID-19 vaccine. Study conclusions and caveats: Spike was spanned by vaccine-associated CD4 TCRs, which were dominant at 160-218 and 743-854. The study sampled repertoires only after the peak T cell response.

In this sample, this clone turned up a few times. What it recognizes is unknown. Clones were read by immunoSEQ multiplex PCR, and TCRdb kept only the in-frame ones, dropping some. In the table there are around 140,000 clones, 75% to 95% of which are singletons. Trimming took 2 bases from V and 6 from J, leaving 13 bases between them. This CDR3 contains 14 residues. Germline V gene sequence: CDR1 MDHEN, CDR2 SYDVKM. The sample in question was peripheral blood, obtained 28 days after the second AZD1222 dose. V usage is TRBV28 and J usage is TRBJ1-1; a possible D gene is TRBD1 (5 bases). This receptor was obtained from an adult who received the AZD1222 COVID-19 vaccine. The CDR3 bases are TGTGCCAGCAGTTTAAGGGGCAGGGTGGCTGAAGCTTTCTTT. Its translation is CASSLRGRVAEAFF.